The T cell receptor beta chain described here comes from a study of identical twins. General study findings and limits: Out-of-frame alpha sequences common to twins were enriched for low generation probability.

In this sample, this clonotype turned up many times. Its antigen is currently unknown. Carrying unique molecular identifiers, the cDNA also gained a universal primer site through template switching. Each CDR3 protein is one row after TCRdb ran MiXCR on the 5' RACE reads. The data contain 420,000 or so distinct CDR3 sequences, approximately 18% of them singletons. The CDR3 contains 14 residues. CDR1 and CDR2 from the germline V gene are SQVTM and ANQGSEA. J lost 6 bases, V lost 3 bases, and 4 bases had no gene match. The chain joins TRBV29-1 to TRBJ2-1; 11 nucleotides align to TRBD2. The source of this sequence is a man aged 50 or older in good health. Sequenced material: naive T cells sorted from blood. CDR3 bases: TGCAGCGTTGATACTAGCGGGAGAGGCAATGAGCAGTTCTTC. Its translation: CSVDTSGRGNEQFF.